A single sample gave rise to the 22 T cell receptor beta chains below, sequenced in a study of blood T cells in healthy people across ages. Together with a sample-barcoded 5' primer, a J-beta primer mix was included in a second PCR lasting 7 to 11 cycles. TCRdb reprocessed the 5' RACE reads via MiXCR and lists one record per CDR3 protein. The table lists hundreds of thousands of distinct CDR3 sequences, 40% to 45% of them singletons. Sequencing input: blood. Every receptor here comes from an elderly man in good health.

The J gene is TRBJ1-4, the V gene TRBV27, with a tentative D call TRBD1 (6 bases). Trimming shortened V by 2 bases and J by 3 bases, and 13 bases separated the two germline ends. The length of the CDR3 is 16 residues. Germline assignment: CDR1 MNHEY and CDR2 SMNVEV (reference sequence). The CDR3 DNA is TGTGCCAGCAGTTTAGGCAGGGGTGTCGCTAATGAAAAACTGTTTTTT. Translation gives CASSLGRGVANEKLFF.

In its sample, this clonotype was seen many times. V gene TRBV11-2 combines with J gene TRBJ2-5, with D tentatively TRBD1 or TRBD2 (7 bases each). The V gene lost 2 bases and the J gene lost 1 base, with 17 bases spanning the gap. The CDR3 spans 17 residues. Germline CDR1 and CDR2: SGHAT and FQNNGV. The CDR3, as DNA: TGTGCCAGCAGCTTACGACCTGGCAGGGGGGGCCAAGAGACCCAGTACTTC. Protein sequence: CASSLRPGRGGQETQYF.

The chain has TRBV9 and TRBJ2-5; TRBD1 aligns across 11 bases. V lost 3 bases to trimming and J lost 2 bases; unmatched junction nucleotides: 9. Germline values: CDR1 SGDLS, CDR2 YYNGEE. This CDR3 is 17 amino acids long. The CDR3 DNA is TGTGCCAGCAGCGCCGGGGGGACAGGGGGGATTCAAGAGACCCAGTACTTC. This codes for CASSAGGTGGIQETQYF.

Many counts were recorded for this clonotype. The chain joins TRBV12-3 or TRBV12-4 to TRBJ2-5; 9 positions agree with TRBD2. V was pared by 4 bases and J by 3 bases, with 6 bases of the junction left unmatched. The CDR3 is 15 amino acids. CDR3 bases: TGTGCCAGCAGTTCCCATAGCGGGGGAAAAGAGACCCAGTACTTC. Translation: CASSSHSGGKETQYF.

The CDR3 nucleotides are TGTGCCAGCAGCTTAGCAGGGTTTGGCACAGATACGCAGTATTTT. Amino acid sequence: CASSLAGFGTDTQYF. This chain uses TRBV7-2 with TRBJ2-3; D call uncertain. The CDR3 contains 15 residues. Germline V lookup: CDR1 SGHTA, CDR2 FQGNSA. Trimming removed 0 bases from V and 1 base from J, with 8 bases in between.

The gene calls are TRBV7-9 and TRBJ2-5; D perhaps matches TRBD1 (5 bases). With 1 base removed from V and 2 bases from J, the gap between germline ends came to 11 bases. Germline V lookup: CDR1 SEHNR, CDR2 FQNEAQ (reference sequence). This CDR3 is built from 15 residues. The CDR3 spells CASSLVTGTQETQYF. The DNA for the CDR3 is TGTGCCAGCAGCTTAGTTACAGGAACTCAAGAGACCCAGTACTTC.

The rearrangement uses TRBV7-8 and TRBJ2-7; a possible D gene is TRBD2 (6 bases). The germline V and J ends were trimmed by 2 bases and 4 bases, with 18 bases remaining between them. From germline, CDR1 is SGHVS and CDR2 FQNEAQ. This CDR3 has 16 residues. CDR3 DNA sequence: TGTGCCAGCAGCTTACTTGGTGCCCAGGGAGGATACGAGCAGTACTTC. It translates to CASSLLGAQGGYEQYF.

This clonotype was detected once. Given a much more abundant clone one base away, this may be a read error. V usage is TRBV7-2 and J usage is TRBJ2-5, with D unresolved. CDR3 length: 13 residues. Germline V lookup: CDR1 SGHTA, CDR2 FQGNSA. Trimming shortened V by 5 bases and J by 5 bases, and 12 bases separated the two germline ends. For the CDR3, the DNA is TGTACCAGCAGCAGGAGATTAGAGGAGACCCAGTACTTC. Protein: CTSSRRLEETQYF.

The rearrangement links TRBV20-1 to TRBJ2-7; no clear D. The germline CDR1 and CDR2 sequences are DFQATT and SNEGSKA (reference sequence). Trimming left V 0 bases short and J 11 bases short, with 8 bases between. This CDR3 comprises 10 residues. The CDR3 bases are TGCAGTGCTAGAGATACACGGGAGTACTTC. Translating it yields CSARDTREYF.

This chain links TRBV20-1 with TRBJ1-1, with unresolved D. CDR3 size: 13 residues. Germline-derived CDR1 and CDR2 are DFQATT and SNEGSKA (reference sequence). With 6 bases removed from V and 7 bases from J, the gap between germline ends came to 18 bases. CDR3 DNA: TGCAGTGCGGCCCGGCGGGCTGGGGATGAAGCTTTCTTT. Residues: CSAARRAGDEAFF.

There are a few counts of this clonotype. The chain carries TRBV21-1 and TRBJ2-5; the table calls TRBD2, which could not be checked here. TRBV21-1 is a pseudogene segment. This CDR3 is 14 amino acids long. CDR3: CANNRRGARETQYF. CDR3 in DNA: TGTGCTAACAATCGGCGGGGGGCCAGGGAGACCCAGTACTTC.

This clonotype was seen a handful of times. CDR3 amino acids: CSVEDDLGPQHF. The CDR3 DNA reads as TGCAGCGTTGAAGACGATTTAGGGCCCCAGCATTTT. The chain links TRBV29-1 to TRBJ1-5; D unresolved. CDR3 length: 12 amino acids. The V gene's germline CDR1 is SQVTM and CDR2 ANQGSEA. V was shortened by 0 bases and J by 9 bases, with 9 bases between the two germline ends.

The sample holds a few counts of this clonotype. The gene calls are TRBV12-3 or TRBV12-4 and TRBJ2-2, with 7 bases aligning to TRBD1. The CDR3 sequence is 17 residues long. V was pared by 6 bases and J by 6 bases, with 16 bases of the junction left unmatched. CDR3 bases: TGTGCCAGCAGCCAGACCCGTGGGACAGTACTTCCCGGGGAGCTGTTTTTT. Protein product: CASSQTRGTVLPGELFF.

The rearrangement uses TRBV9 and TRBJ2-1, with 7 nucleotides matching TRBD2. V shed 0 bases and J 3 bases; nucleotides not matched to a gene: 6. The CDR3 consists of 16 residues. Germline V gene lookup returns CDR1 SGDLS and CDR2 YYNGEE. CDR3 nucleotide sequence: TGTGCCAGCAGCGTAGCGGGGGGTGCGGGCTACAATGAGCAGTTCTTC. Protein sequence: CASSVAGGAGYNEQFF.

This clonotype has a handful of counts. The chain carries TRBV7-6 and TRBJ1-4; 11 bases are a match to TRBD1. V was pared by 1 base and J by 7 bases, with 5 bases of the junction left unmatched. Germline values: CDR1 SGHVS, CDR2 FNYEAQ. The CDR3 spans 16 residues. In nucleotides, the CDR3 is TGTGCCAGCAGCTTAGGGACAGGGGGCCTGATTGAAAAACTGTTTTTT. It encodes CASSLGTGGLIEKLFF.

This chain links TRBV20-1 with TRBJ1-2, with a weak D call TRBD1 (6 bases). Germline lookup yields CDR1 DFQATT and CDR2 SNEGSKA (reference sequence). Trimming pared 1 base from V and 1 base from J, leaving 16 bases between. This CDR3 spans 16 amino acids. The CDR3 here is CSARGLQGPRNYGYTF. In DNA form, the CDR3 reads TGCAGTGCTAGAGGATTACAGGGCCCCCGTAACTATGGCTACACCTTC.

J is TRBJ2-1 and V is TRBV7-2, with D hard to call. Trimming stripped 3 bases from V and 1 base from J, with 16 bases between. The CDR3 is 17 residues long. In germline, CDR1 is SGHTA, CDR2 FQGNSA. CDR3 residues: CASSLVVGWGSYNEQFF. CDR3 in DNA: TGTGCCAGCAGCTTGGTTGTGGGATGGGGATCCTACAATGAGCAGTTCTTC.

This clonotype was counted between two and nine times. The chain links TRBV20-1 to TRBJ2-4; 7 nucleotides agree with TRBD1. The J call may not be correct, given that the DNA end is closer to TRBJ2-5. Germline V CDR1 and CDR2: DFQATT, SNEGSKA (reference sequence). The CDR3 length is 13 residues. In DNA, the CDR3 is TGCAGTGCTCGTGACAGGGTGGGGGAGACCCAGTACTTC. It specifies CSARDRVGETQYF.

This chain links TRBV6-5 with TRBJ2-7; TRBD2 is a possible D gene (6 bases). Germline V gives CDR1 MNHEY, CDR2 SVGAGI. Between the trimmed V and J ends, which lost 0 bases and 3 bases, there was a span of 12 bases. This CDR3 has 15 amino acids. This chain's CDR3 is CASSYSASEYYEQYF. DNA of the CDR3: TGTGCCAGCAGTTACTCGGCTAGCGAGTACTACGAGCAGTACTTC.

This clonotype came up a few times. The chain carries TRBV7-2 and TRBJ1-1; unclear D gene. Germline V gene sequence: CDR1 SGHTA, CDR2 FQGNSA. Trimming left V 3 bases short and J 1 base short, with 6 bases between. This CDR3 is built from 13 residues. The CDR3 protein is CASSLTENTEAFF. DNA of the CDR3: TGTGCCAGCAGCTTGACGGAGAACACTGAAGCTTTCTTT.

The gene calls are TRBV6-2 or TRBV6-3 and TRBJ1-1; the D is unclear. Germline V CDR1 and CDR2: MNHEY, SVGEGT. Trimming took 2 bases from V and 4 from J, leaving 11 bases between them. The CDR3 is 14 residues long. CDR3 nucleotide sequence: TGTGCCAGCAGTTACCAGGAGGGATCCACTGAAGCTTTCTTT. This encodes CASSYQEGSTEAFF.

The genes are TRBV27 and TRBJ2-1, with D maybe TRBD1 (5 bases). This CDR3 comprises 13 residues. The germline V gene encodes CDR1 MNHEY and CDR2 SMNVEV (reference sequence). V shed 2 bases and J shed 5 bases, with 7 bases lying between them. The chain's CDR3 is CASSLAGNNEQFF. The CDR3 bases are TGTGCCAGCAGTTTAGCAGGGAACAATGAGCAGTTCTTC.